This T cell receptor beta chain was profiled in a study of quantifying T cell responses using KT2 cells. Across the whole study: TCR alpha and beta constant-region primers primed reverse transcription of RNA. The T4 ligation step was estimated to exceed 8% efficiency under optimum conditions. The second PCR was a qPCR stopped at a predetermined fluorescence threshold. Study-level results: KT2 clone alpha and beta sequence counts scaled linearly with input KT2 cell number.

As for this clonotype: Antigen specificity is unknown.

Germline-derived CDR1 and CDR2 are SEHNR and FQNEAQ (reference sequence). This CDR3 is 16 amino acids long. Unmatched junction bases numbered 7, after V lost 5 bases and J lost 2 bases. Fixed numbers of PBMC received varying amounts of KT2 cells. A single-stranded UMI oligo with SP2 sequence was ligated to cDNA 3' ends. The first PCR ran approximately 4 cycles with an equimolar RC1.1 and RC1.2 beta primer mix. In TCRdb, the UMI-ligation and nested PCR reads were re-called with MiXCR into one record per CDR3 protein. The sample yields 52,000 or so distinct CDR3 sequences, 9% to 15% seen once. What was sequenced was PBMCs spiked with cells of the T cell clone KT2. V usage is TRBV7-9 and J usage is TRBJ2-5, with TRBD2 matching 11 bases. This clonotype was sampled from a human donor. CDR3 sequence (DNA): TGTGCCAGCAGCCCGAGGACTAGCGGGCGGCAAGAGACCCAGTACTTC. This codes for CASSPRTSGRQETQYF.